A selection of T cell receptor beta chains follows, all from one sample in a study of blood T cells in healthy people across ages. Using its own MiXCR run on the 5' RACE reads, TCRdb lists one record per CDR3 protein. The repertoire holds 700,000 or so distinct CDR3 sequences, with roughly 41% as singletons. The specimen was blood. The receptors here all came from a man aged 80 or over in good health. Both conserved end residues are part of each CDR3. The D gene is left open where the match is weak. Clone size is stated in some rows and not others, as once, few, many or a class when expanded.

J gene: TRBJ2-3; V gene: TRBV7-2; clone size: -; D gene: TRBD2; CDR3 protein: CASSLEGTSGESTDTQYF; CDR3 DNA: TGTGCCAGCAGCTTAGAGGGGACTAGCGGGGAAAGCACAGATACGCAGTATTTT
J gene: TRBJ2-3; V gene: TRBV19; clone size: once; D gene: TRBD2; CDR3 protein: CASSMASGILDTQYF; CDR3 DNA: TGTGCCAGTAGTATGGCTAGCGGGATTTTAGATACGCAGTATTTT
J gene: TRBJ2-3; V gene: TRBV20-1; clone size: few; D gene: -; CDR3 protein: CSASLGRTDTQYF; CDR3 DNA: TGCAGTGCTAGCTTGGGGCGCACAGATACGCAGTATTTT
J gene: TRBJ2-3; V gene: TRBV28; clone size: few; D gene: TRBD2; CDR3 protein: CASSSLAGYADTQYF; CDR3 DNA: TGTGCCAGCAGTTCACTAGCGGGATACGCAGATACGCAGTATTTT
J gene: TRBJ2-5; V gene: TRBV7-8; clone size: -; D gene: -; CDR3 protein: CASSLGGWGETQYF; CDR3 DNA: TGTGCCAGCAGCTTAGGTGGCTGGGGGGAGACCCAGTACTTC
J gene: TRBJ2-1; V gene: TRBV7-9; clone size: -; D gene: -; CDR3 protein: CASSLGSSVDEQFF; CDR3 DNA: TGTGCCAGCAGCTTAGGATCTAGCGTGGATGAGCAGTTCTTC
J gene: TRBJ2-2; V gene: TRBV4-3; clone size: -; D gene: -; CDR3 protein: CASSKGGMNTGELFF; CDR3 DNA: TGCGCCAGCAGTAAGGGGGGGATGAACACCGGGGAGCTGTTTTTT
J gene: TRBJ2-2; V gene: TRBV7-2; clone size: -; D gene: TRBD2; CDR3 protein: CASSSERGGNTGELFF; CDR3 DNA: TGTGCCAGCAGCTCAGAGCGGGGGGGGAACACCGGGGAGCTGTTTTTT
J gene: TRBJ2-7; V gene: TRBV7-2; clone size: -; D gene: -; CDR3 protein: CASSQDGFYEQYF; CDR3 DNA: TGTGCCAGCAGCCAGGACGGGTTCTACGAGCAGTACTTC
J gene: TRBJ1-1; V gene: TRBV14; clone size: -; D gene: -; CDR3 protein: CASSQAMVTEAFF; CDR3 DNA: TGTGCCAGCAGCCAAGCTATGGTAACTGAAGCTTTCTTT
J gene: TRBJ2-7; V gene: TRBV7-2; clone size: many; D gene: TRBD1; CDR3 protein: CASSLGQGMVREQYF; CDR3 DNA: TGTGCCAGCAGCTTAGGACAGGGAATGGTACGCGAGCAGTACTTC
J gene: TRBJ2-2; V gene: TRBV25-1; clone size: -; D gene: TRBD1; CDR3 protein: CASSTQGAFTGELFF; CDR3 DNA: TGTGCCAGCAGTACCCAGGGGGCATTTACCGGGGAGCTGTTTTTT
J gene: TRBJ2-7; V gene: TRBV2; clone size: -; D gene: -; CDR3 protein: CASIPGITGSQYF; CDR3 DNA: TGTGCCAGCATTCCAGGGATTACGGGGTCCCAGTACTTC
J gene: TRBJ1-6; V gene: TRBV29-1; clone size: -; D gene: -; CDR3 protein: CSVDSGRLEVPLHF; CDR3 DNA: TGCAGCGTTGACTCGGGACGGCTCGAGGTCCCCCTCCACTTT
J gene: TRBJ1-6; V gene: TRBV4-2; clone size: many; D gene: -; CDR3 protein: CASSQEPGTSYNSPLHF; CDR3 DNA: TGTGCCAGCAGCCAAGAACCAGGGACTTCCTATAATTCACCCCTCCACTTT
J gene: TRBJ1-2; V gene: TRBV18; clone size: -; D gene: -; CDR3 protein: CASSPDPGTTRGSYTF; CDR3 DNA: TGTGCCAGCTCACCAGACCCCGGGACAACCAGGGGAAGCTACACCTTC
J gene: TRBJ2-1; V gene: TRBV2; clone size: -; D gene: TRBD1; CDR3 protein: CASSAEGRGRGNEQFF; CDR3 DNA: TGTGCCAGCAGCGCGGAGGGCAGGGGGCGCGGTAATGAGCAGTTCTTC
J gene: TRBJ2-6; V gene: TRBV5-1; clone size: -; D gene: -; CDR3 protein: CASSSVAGANVLTF; CDR3 DNA: TGCGCCAGCAGCTCTGTGGCTGGGGCCAACGTCCTGACTTTC
J gene: TRBJ1-4; V gene: TRBV4-2; clone size: -; D gene: -; CDR3 protein: CASSGMQSQIPNEKLFF; CDR3 DNA: TGTGCCAGCAGCGGAATGCAGTCCCAGATTCCTAATGAAAAACTGTTTTTT
J gene: TRBJ2-1; V gene: TRBV14; clone size: -; D gene: -; CDR3 protein: CASSQRQDSFYNEQFF; CDR3 DNA: TGTGCCAGCAGCCAAAGACAGGACAGCTTCTACAATGAGCAGTTCTTC
J gene: TRBJ1-2; V gene: TRBV20-1; clone size: -; D gene: -; CDR3 protein: CSARDLLGAQNGYTF; CDR3 DNA: TGCAGTGCTAGAGATCTATTGGGGGCGCAAAACGGCTACACCTTC
J gene: TRBJ2-1; V gene: TRBV7-2; clone size: -; D gene: TRBD1; CDR3 protein: CASSSYGTGETQFF; CDR3 DNA: TGTGCCAGCAGCTCCTACGGGACAGGAGAGACCCAGTTCTTC
J gene: TRBJ2-7; V gene: TRBV9; clone size: few; D gene: -; CDR3 protein: CASSVDVGYEQYF; CDR3 DNA: TGTGCCAGCAGCGTAGATGTAGGTTACGAGCAGTACTTC
J gene: TRBJ2-5; V gene: TRBV5-1; clone size: few; D gene: -; CDR3 protein: CASSLEGTSQETQYF; CDR3 DNA: TGCGCCAGCAGCTTGGAGGGGACATCTCAAGAGACCCAGTACTTC
J gene: TRBJ1-1; V gene: TRBV4-3; clone size: -; D gene: -; CDR3 protein: CASSQERLTTEAFF; CDR3 DNA: TGCGCCAGCAGCCAAGAACGGCTTACCACTGAAGCTTTCTTT
J gene: TRBJ1-3; V gene: TRBV29-1; clone size: -; D gene: -; CDR3 protein: CSVYNRGQGNTIYF; CDR3 DNA: TGCAGCGTTTATAACCGCGGACAGGGAAACACCATATATTTT
J gene: TRBJ2-3; V gene: TRBV10-3; clone size: -; D gene: -; CDR3 protein: CAISEGRTADTQYF; CDR3 DNA: TGTGCCATCAGTGAGGGACGTACCGCAGATACGCAGTATTTT
J gene: TRBJ2-5; V gene: TRBV18; clone size: -; D gene: TRBD2; CDR3 protein: CASSPDSAGALQETQYF; CDR3 DNA: TGTGCCAGCTCACCGGACTCAGCGGGGGCTCTCCAAGAGACCCAGTACTTC
J gene: TRBJ2-3; V gene: TRBV20-1; clone size: many; D gene: TRBD2; CDR3 protein: CSARETGLAITDTQYF; CDR3 DNA: TGCAGTGCTAGGGAAACGGGACTAGCGATTACAGATACGCAGTATTTT
J gene: TRBJ2-5; V gene: TRBV18; clone size: many; D gene: -; CDR3 protein: CASSPRLGETQYF; CDR3 DNA: TGCGCCAGCAGCCCCCGTTTAGGAGAGACCCAGTACTTC
J gene: TRBJ2-1; V gene: TRBV10-3; clone size: few; D gene: -; CDR3 protein: CAISDSRGRGSYNEQFF; CDR3 DNA: TGTGCCATCAGTGACTCTAGGGGGAGAGGCTCCTACAATGAGCAGTTCTTC
J gene: TRBJ2-3; V gene: TRBV6-5; clone size: few; D gene: TRBD2; CDR3 protein: CASSYSQLAGNHTDTQYF; CDR3 DNA: TGTGCCAGCAGTTACTCTCAACTAGCGGGAAACCACACAGATACGCAGTATTTT
J gene: TRBJ2-6; V gene: TRBV6-5; clone size: -; D gene: -; CDR3 protein: CASSYSGDGANVLTF; CDR3 DNA: TGTGCCAGCAGTTACTCGGGGGACGGGGCCAACGTCCTGACTTTC
J gene: TRBJ2-3; V gene: TRBV6-1; clone size: -; D gene: -; CDR3 protein: CASTQGSTETQYF; CDR3 DNA: TGTGCCAGCACCCAGGGGAGCACAGAGACGCAGTATTTT
J gene: TRBJ2-6; V gene: TRBV28; clone size: many; D gene: -; CDR3 protein: CASRGTGNSFSGANVLTF; CDR3 DNA: TGTGCCAGCAGGGGAACAGGGAACTCCTTCTCTGGGGCCAACGTCCTGACTTTC
J gene: TRBJ2-3; V gene: TRBV7-2; clone size: -; D gene: -; CDR3 protein: CASSLAMGTDTQYF; CDR3 DNA: TGTGCCAGCAGCTTAGCGATGGGAACAGATACGCAGTATTTT
J gene: TRBJ2-7; V gene: TRBV7-9; clone size: once; D gene: -; CDR3 protein: CASSFSYRDTTYEQYF; CDR3 DNA: TGTGCCAGCAGCTTTAGCTACCGGGACACCACCTACGAGCAGTACTTC
J gene: TRBJ2-3; V gene: TRBV18; clone size: -; D gene: -; CDR3 protein: CASSPPQSRTTDTQYF; CDR3 DNA: TGTGCCAGCTCACCTCCCCAATCCCGGACTACAGATACGCAGTATTTT
J gene: TRBJ1-4; V gene: TRBV6-6; clone size: -; D gene: -; CDR3 protein: CASSSGTSSTNEKLFF; CDR3 DNA: TGTGCCAGCAGTTCGGGGACAAGTTCAACTAATGAAAAACTGTTTTTT
J gene: TRBJ2-3; V gene: TRBV18; clone size: -; D gene: -; CDR3 protein: CTSSPRRDSDTQYF; CDR3 DNA: TGTACCAGCTCACCACGGAGGGACTCAGATACGCAGTATTTT
J gene: TRBJ2-7; V gene: TRBV20-1; clone size: few; D gene: -; CDR3 protein: CSATWDNPYEQYF; CDR3 DNA: TGCAGTGCTACCTGGGACAATCCCTACGAGCAGTACTTC
J gene: TRBJ2-1; V gene: TRBV29-1; clone size: few; D gene: -; CDR3 protein: CSVTSYNEQFF; CDR3 DNA: TGCAGCGTCACTAGCTACAATGAGCAGTTCTTC
J gene: TRBJ2-7; V gene: TRBV5-1; clone size: few; D gene: TRBD1; CDR3 protein: CASRQGWGDYEQYF; CDR3 DNA: TGCGCCAGTCGACAGGGGTGGGGGGACTACGAGCAGTACTTC
J gene: TRBJ2-2; V gene: TRBV6-2/TRBV6-3; clone size: -; D gene: -; CDR3 protein: CAGKLSGNTGELFF; CDR3 DNA: TGTGCCGGAAAACTAAGCGGGAACACCGGGGAGCTGTTTTTT
J gene: TRBJ2-3; V gene: TRBV6-2/TRBV6-3; clone size: -; D gene: -; CDR3 protein: CASSYSSQGGGPTDTQYF; CDR3 DNA: TGTGCCAGCAGTTACTCGAGCCAGGGGGGGGGACCCACAGATACGCAGTATTTT